Given below is one T cell receptor (beta chain) in context. No cognate antigen has been identified for it. The input lacks base qualities; no much larger clone sits a single base away. Using the deep immunoSEQ assay, TCR CDR3 regions were amplified from genomic DNA by multiplex PCR. Extracted genomic DNA from each cell subset was distributed evenly across all wells of several immunoSEQ 96-well plates, and each plate was treated as a replicate. For sorted subsets, roughly 0.2 ug genomic DNA, equal to about 30,000 T cell genomes, was loaded into each replicate PCR. The purified libraries were quantified using a Qubit 3.0 fluorometer, sized with a Bioanalyzer 2100, and then quantified again using the KAPA Library Quantification kit. Each immunoSEQ 96-well plate was sequenced on its own single-read 150-cycle Illumina NextSeq 550 flow cell. As for the authors' bioinformatics: Because only junctional sequences without quality scores were contained in the immunoSEQ output, filtering matching that applied to full-length reads could not be performed. To assign V/J genes and CDR3, sequences were annotated using PyIR, a Python wrapper for IgBLAST v1.9, with IMGT germline references. Reads were removed for weak V/J assignments (E-value above 1e-6), missing CDR3, stop codons, out-of-frame junctions, or ambiguous translated residues. A V3J clonotype was defined by an identical inferred V gene, J gene, and CDR3 amino acid sequence. To compute the percentage overlap between repertoires, the number of shared unique clonotypes was divided by the size of the smaller repertoire. Richness of each repertoire was evaluated using RTK rarefaction, the Chao1 estimator, and Recon v2.1 estimates of unobserved clonotypes. Generation probabilities were computed with OLGA for all TCRbeta clonotypes obtained by the gDNA method from several donors. TCRdb took over this immuneACCESS table, retaining in-frame rearrangements with V and J assigned. Such tables are incomplete; in checked studies, under half of the missing clones stem from an unresolved V gene, and the remainder is unexplained. The V and J calls and clone size come from that table; D and trimming were worked out from the DNA. The sample profile shows around 620,000 clones; 85% to 95% of them were found once. The top ten clones comprise around 0.11% of the sample.

This sample stems from a study of shared clonotypes between healthy human individuals (dated by TCRdb to about 2020). Looking at the study overall: A few men and two women, aged 18 to 49 years, made up the cohort. To estimate repertoire size and how much clonotypes are shared between individuals, the study performed deep sequencing of blood TCR repertoires from about five healthy adults. Per donor, three plates each were used for CD4 naive and CD4 memory, two for CD8 naive, and one for CD8 memory. Libraries were prepared and TCR repertoires were sequenced by different laboratories using diverse techniques, in order to increase sequencing depth and limit assay-specific biases. Per donor, leukapheresis produced somewhere between about 0.8 and 9 billion PBMCs.

The full study reports these points: When four donors were compared, the shared fraction of clonotypes was roughly 5% for naive CD4, 3.5% to 4% for naive CD8, roughly 2.5% for memory CD4, and under 0.5% for memory CD8. Based on pairwise subsampling, the degree of clonotype sharing among donors was expected to be affected by sequencing depth. Larger estimated clonotype richness was generally found for naive subsets than for memory subsets. Even with the large sequencing depth, rarefaction of the sorted-subset datasets indicated that sequencing was incomplete. Sampling was limited to blood, and TCR repertoires in tissue likely differ from TCR repertoires in blood. Compared with non-shared clonotypes, the clonotypes found in all four sorted-subset donors had higher generation probabilities. The genetic and exposure-history diversity represented was limited by the small number of donors.

CD8 naive samples were obtained by positive selection for CCR7 among CD45RO-negative cells, yielding a CD45RA+CCR7+ population from which TemRA cells were excluded. The donors were healthy, HIV-negative adults with no recently reported acute infections or vaccinations. Every donor was a Caucasian adult living in Nashville, Tennessee, USA. Blood was collected by leukapheresis, and PBMCs were isolated by Ficoll-Histopaque density gradient centrifugation and then cryopreserved in liquid nitrogen vapor phase. Analytical flow cytometry was used to check the purity and quantity of each magnetically sorted T cell population. Each sorted fraction had its genomic DNA isolated and then quantified by UV absorbance on a Nanodrop 2000c. The sequenced sample consisted of naive CD8+ T cells sorted from blood. The meaning of the sample's cell subset or site label: CD45RA+CCR7+. The TCR was taken from a woman in her twenties or thirties in good health.

The CDR3 reads as follows: CASSFTPLGEQYF. The bases are TGTGCCAGCAGTTTTACACCCCTGGGCGAGCAGTACTTC. The chain is encoded by TRBV28 joined to TRBJ2-7; the D gene cannot be named for sure. V loses 3 bases of germline sequence and J loses 6 bases, and the interval between the two ends is 12 bases. The germline V gene sets CDR1 to MDHEN and CDR2 to SYDVKM. Including cysteine and phenylalanine, the CDR3 has 13 amino acids. The retained sequence is limited to the CDR3, 39 bases, with the frame set at the first base.